This TCR beta chain was sequenced during a study of blood T cell repertoires in COVID-19. Here immunoSEQ multiplex PCR was the method, and the copy in TCRdb shows in-frame clones only, minus some. The sample shows 350,000 to 400,000 clones, approximately 90% of them seen only once. V was pared by 9 bases and J by 0 bases, with 17 bases between. Germline lookup yields CDR1 KGHDR and CDR2 SFDVKD. This CDR3 is 16 amino acids long. V is TRBV24-1 and J is TRBJ2-4; D is undetermined. Sequenced material: PBMCs or T cells enriched from blood (not recorded which). The source is a woman in her forties who had been exposed to COVID-19. CDR3 nucleotide sequence: TGTGCCACCGCTGTGTTTATAGAACTAGCCAAAAACATTCAGTACTTC. Translation: CATAVFIELAKNIQYF.